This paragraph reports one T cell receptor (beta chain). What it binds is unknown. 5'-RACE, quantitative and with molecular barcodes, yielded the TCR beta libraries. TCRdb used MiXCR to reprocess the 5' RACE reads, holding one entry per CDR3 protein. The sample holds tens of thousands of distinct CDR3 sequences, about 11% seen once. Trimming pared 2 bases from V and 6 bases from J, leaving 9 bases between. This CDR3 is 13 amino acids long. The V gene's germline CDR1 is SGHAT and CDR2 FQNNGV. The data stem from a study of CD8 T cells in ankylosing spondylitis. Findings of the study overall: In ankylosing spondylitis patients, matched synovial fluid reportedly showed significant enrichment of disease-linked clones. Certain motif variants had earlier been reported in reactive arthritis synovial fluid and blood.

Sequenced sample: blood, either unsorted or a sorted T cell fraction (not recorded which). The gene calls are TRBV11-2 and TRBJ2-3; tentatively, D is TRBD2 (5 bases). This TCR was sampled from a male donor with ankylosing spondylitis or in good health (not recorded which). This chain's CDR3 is CASSLYGVDTQYF. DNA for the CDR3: TGTGCCAGCAGCTTATACGGGGTGGATACGCAGTATTTT.